Following are 12 T cell receptor beta chains from one sample sequenced in a study of T cells in women clearing cervical HPV infection (dated by TCRdb to 2016 to 2018). The library was made by the immunoSEQ multiplex PCR assay. Here the immuneACCESS table is served through TCRdb, limited to in-frame sequences with V and J called. Missing clones are a known gap in these copies; in checked studies unresolved V genes cover under half, and the rest lacks a known reason. The table of this sample itemizes 20,000 to 30,000 clones. The top ten clones comprise 11% of the sample. The sequenced sample consisted of blood buffy coat. These receptor sequences come from a woman aged 18 to 69 with a cervical HPV16 infection that either progressed to CIN3+ or cleared (not recorded which).

Comment on this clone: One end of the junction is discordant with germline, which a read error may explain. The read finishes 3 residues shy of the CDR3 end, and the germline J gene is used to complete it. The same CDR3 can be traced to other DNA sequences in this sample. This sequence joins TRBV2 and TRBJ1-2, with 7 nucleotides matching TRBD1. The V gene's germline CDR1 is SNHLY and CDR2 FYNNEI. The CDR3 has 14 amino acids. This CDR3 is CASSTGTDLYGYTF. The CDR3 bases that were read are TGTGCCAGCAGTACCGGGACAGACCTCTATGGA.

A remark on this clone: Read sequence stops 3 residues before the CDR3 end, and the germline J gene provides the missing end. This chain connects TRBV30 to TRBJ1-4; tentatively, D is TRBD1 (5 bases). Germline loops: CDR1 GTSNPN, CDR2 SVGIG (reference sequence). The CDR3 length is 18 residues. With 1 base removed from V and 7 bases from J, the gap between germline ends came to 25 bases. The CDR3 region is CAWSASGLGGFGGEKLFF. The covered CDR3 bases are TGTGCCTGGAGTGCATCAGGGTTGGGCGGCTTCGGTGGTGAAAAA. The variable domain in full, completed from reference TRBV30 and TRBJ1-4, reads SQTIHQWPATLVQPVGSPLSLECTVEGTSNPNLYWYRQAAGRGLQLLFYSVGIGQISSEVPQNLSASRPQDRQFILSSKKLLLSDSGFYLCAWSASGLGGFGGEKLFFGSGTQLSVL.

As regards this clone: The read ends 3 residues shy of where the CDR3 ends; the end is completed using the germline J gene. V and J are TRBV7-2 and TRBJ1-6, with D unclear. The CDR3 consists of 12 residues. Germline CDR1 SGHTA, CDR2 FQGNSA. Trimming removed 3 bases at V and 6 bases at J, with 3 bases between. This CDR3 is CASSFLNSPLHF. The CDR3 bases that were read are TGTGCCAGCAGCTTCCTTAATTCACCC.

About this clone: Coverage ceases 3 residues before the CDR3 finishes, and the germline J gene fills in the end. This chain joins TRBV5-6 and TRBJ2-3, with 10 bases identical to TRBD1. The germline gives CDR1 SGHDT, CDR2 YYEEEE. The length of the CDR3 is 14 residues. This chain's CDR3 is CASSETGGEQPQYF. The sequenced part of the CDR3 DNA is TGTGCCAGCAGCGAGACAGGGGGCGAGCAGCCG.

On this clone itself: Compared with germline, one end of the junction differs, possibly owing to a read error. The read comes to an end 3 residues before the CDR3 does, leaving the germline J gene to fill in the end. V usage is TRBV10-3 and J usage is TRBJ2-7; TRBD2 agrees at 7 bases. Per the germline V gene, CDR1 is ENHRY and CDR2 is SYGVKD. The CDR3 spans 14 residues. Here the CDR3 reads CAISESTSSHEQYF. CDR3 bases read: TGTGCCATCAGTGAGTCGACTAGCTCCCACGAG.

Points on this clone: Read coverage stops 3 residues before the CDR3 terminus; the germline J gene supplies the remainder. The chain joins TRBV6-1 to TRBJ2-7; D not resolved. Trimming shortened V by 4 bases and J by 2 bases, and 6 bases separated the two germline ends. The V gene's germline CDR1 is MNHNS and CDR2 SASEGT. CDR3 size: 12 residues. The covered CDR3 bases are TGTGCCAGCAGTGCAACTACCTACGAG. Amino acid sequence: CASSATTYE. The full CDR3 protein is CASSATTYEQYF.

For this clone: The sequence runs out 3 residues before the end of the CDR3; the remainder is reconstructed from the germline J gene. The chain couples TRBV12-3 or TRBV12-4 to TRBJ1-1, with 9 bases aligning to TRBD1. The CDR3 contains 15 residues. This CDR3 is CASSPGQGRSREAFF. The sequenced CDR3 bases are TGTGCCAGCAGCCCCGGACAGGGGCGCTCAAGGGAA.

About this clone itself: The read is 3 residues too short to cover the CDR3 end, so that end is filled in from the germline J gene. This chain joins TRBV18 and TRBJ2-7; 8 bases fit TRBD1. CDR1 KGHSH and CDR2 LQKENI come from the germline V gene. The V gene end was trimmed by 6 bases and the J gene end by 5 bases; junction bases not matched to a gene: 6. The CDR3 spans 13 residues. The sequenced part of the CDR3 DNA is TGTGCCAGCTCGCTGACAGGGGTCCACGAG. Its translation: CASSLTGVHE. The whole CDR3 sequence reads CASSLTGVHEQYF. Full variable domain (outside the CDR3, taken from reference TRBV18 and TRBJ2-7): NAGVMQNPRHLVRRRGQEARLRCSPMKGHSHVYWYRQLPEEGLKFMVYLQKENIIDESGMPKERFSAEFPKEGPSILRIQQVVRGDSAAYFCASSLTGVHEQYFGPGTRLTVT.

About this clone itself: The CDR3 extends 3 residues past the end of the read, so its final part is completed from the germline J gene. This sequence joins TRBV7-2 and TRBJ1-2; 9 bases line up with TRBD1. The CDR3 extends over 13 amino acids. The germline V gene encodes CDR1 SGHTA and CDR2 FQGNSA. CDR3 residues: CASSTGTGKNYTF. CDR3 bases read: TGTGCCAGCAGCACCGGGACAGGGAAGAAC.

In the case of this clone: The read finishes 3 residues shy of the CDR3 end, and the germline J gene is used to complete it. The sample contains more than one DNA sequence encoding this CDR3. The chain uses TRBV7-9 and TRBJ1-3; D gene ambiguous. Germline V gives CDR1 SEHNR, CDR2 FQNEAQ (reference sequence). The CDR3 contains 15 residues. Trimming removed 5 bases from V and 2 bases from J, with 13 bases in between. The CDR3 sequence is CASSRTQVPGNTIYF. Partial CDR3 DNA: TGTGCCAGCAGCCGAACTCAGGTCCCTGGAAACACC. The complete variable domain, with remaining parts taken from reference TRBV7-9 and TRBJ1-3, reads DTGVSQNPRHKITKRGQNVTFRCDPISEHNRLYWYRQTLGQGPEFLTYFQNEAQLEKSRLLSDRFSAERPKGSFSTLEIQRTEQGDSAMYLCASSRTQVPGNTIYFGEGSWLTVV.

The CDR3 region is CASSLVFDRDGDTQYF. The CDR3 bases that were read are TGCGCCAGCAGCTTAGTCTTTGACAGGGATGGAGATACG. V is TRBV5-1 and J is TRBJ2-3; the match to TRBD1 covers 7 bases. The sequenced fragment ends 3 residues before the CDR3 boundary, so the rest is inferred from the germline J gene. The CDR3 sequence is 16 residues long. CDR1 is SGHRS, CDR2 YFSETQ, per germline. V gave up 2 bases and J gave up 5 bases; unmatched junction bases: 11.

As concerns this clone: The missing CDR3 end, 3 residues past where the read stops, is filled in from the germline J gene. The genes are TRBV5-1 and TRBJ1-2; the D is unclear. The CDR3 sequence is 17 residues long. V lost 0 bases and J lost 0, with 15 bases in between. Germline CDR1 reads SGHRS; CDR2 reads YFSETQ. The part of the CDR3 DNA that was read is TGCGCCAGCAGCTTGGACGGATCCCCACTAGCTAACTATGGC. This codes for CASSLDGSPLANYG. The entire CDR3 sequence reads CASSLDGSPLANYGYTF.